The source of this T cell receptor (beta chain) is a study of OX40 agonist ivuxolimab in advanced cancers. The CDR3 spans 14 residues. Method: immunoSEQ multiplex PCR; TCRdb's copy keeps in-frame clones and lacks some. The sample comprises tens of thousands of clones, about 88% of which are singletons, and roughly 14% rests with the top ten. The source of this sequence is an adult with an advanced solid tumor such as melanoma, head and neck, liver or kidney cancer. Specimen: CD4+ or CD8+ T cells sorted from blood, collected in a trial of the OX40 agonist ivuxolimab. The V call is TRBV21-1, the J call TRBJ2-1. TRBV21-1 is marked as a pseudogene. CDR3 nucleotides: TGTGCCAGCAGCATCGAAACGTATACGAATGAGCAGTTCTTC. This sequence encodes CASSIETYTNEQFF.